The clone carrying this T cell receptor (beta chain) occurred a few times. The CDR3 contains 16 residues. V dropped 1 base and J dropped 5; count of bases not matched to a gene: 4. Time point defined: sample taken at primary tumor resection. The donor group consisted of over 55 patients who had untreated, early-stage non-small cell lung cancer. The input material, whole RNA from tumor, nontumor lung or frozen PBMC, was sequenced unsorted. This specimen comes from a study of spatial heterogeneity in lung cancer. TCRdb fed the 5' RACE reads into MiXCR, producing one record per CDR3 protein. The sample lists some 100,000 distinct CDR3 sequences, approximately 12% seen once, with roughly two fifths in the top ten.

V and J are TRBV12-3 or TRBV12-4 and TRBJ2-3, with 12 bases aligning to TRBD2. This specimen consisted of PBMCs, obtained at surgery. This receptor was taken from a male donor with early-stage non-small cell lung cancer. The CDR3 region has the DNA TGTGCCAGCAGTTTAGTCCTAGCGGGGGGGCGAGATACGCAGTATTTT. Amino acid sequence: CASSLVLAGGRDTQYF.